One sample yielded the 27 T cell receptor beta chains listed below, sequenced in a study of T cell changes during pregnancy in multiple sclerosis. The repertoire was sequenced with immunoSEQ multiplex PCR; TCRdb's copy has only in-frame clones and lacks some. The sample holds 50,000 to 65,000 clones, approximately 85% seen once. Sequences were derived from peripheral blood, sampled in the first trimester of pregnancy. These receptors all come from a female donor with multiple sclerosis, enrolled in a pregnancy study.

This sequence joins TRBV28 and TRBJ1-2; 8 bases are a match to TRBD1. The CDR3 is 12 amino acids. Looked up from germline, CDR1 is MDHEN and CDR2 is SYDVKM. The trim removed 10 bases at V and 5 bases at J, leaving 6 bases unmatched. This CDR3 reads CAIGQGPYGYTF. In DNA, the CDR3 is TGTGCCATTGGACAGGGACCGTATGGCTACACCTTC.

The chain links TRBV5-1 to TRBJ2-5; D is possibly TRBD1 (6 bases). CDR3 size: 14 residues. Germline V gene lookup returns CDR1 SGHRS and CDR2 YFSETQ. Trimming stripped 3 bases from V and 1 base from J, with 10 bases between. The CDR3 region is CASSSQTGQETQYF. In DNA, the CDR3 is TGCGCCAGCAGCTCCCAGACAGGCCAAGAGACCCAGTACTTC.

The chain has TRBV6-4 and TRBJ1-1, with a tentative D call TRBD1 (6 bases). The V gene lost 0 bases and the J gene lost 4 bases, with 15 bases spanning the gap. Germline CDR1 and CDR2: MRHNA and SNTAGT. The length of the CDR3 is 16 residues. The DNA of the CDR3 is TGTGCCAGCAGTGACTCCCGGCTCAGGGGCAGCACTGAAGCTTTCTTT. Protein sequence: CASSDSRLRGSTEAFF.

This clone came up a few times. The V and J genes are TRBV2 and TRBJ1-2; 7 bases are shared with TRBD1. Germline values: CDR1 SNHLY, CDR2 FYNNEI. This CDR3 spans 14 amino acids. V was clipped by 4 bases and J by 0 bases; unmatched bases: 2. In nucleotides, the CDR3 is TGTGCCAGCAGTGGACAGGGACCTAACTATGGCTACACCTTC. Amino acid sequence: CASSGQGPNYGYTF.

J is TRBJ1-5 and V is TRBV19, with 7 bases fitting TRBD1. V shed 3 bases, J shed 4 bases, and the junction held 6 bases outside the gene matches. Germline-derived CDR1 and CDR2 are LNHDA and SQIVND (reference sequence). There are 15 residues in the CDR3. CDR3 in DNA: TGTGCCAGTAGTATCGGGGACAGTAAAAATCAGCCCCAGCATTTT. It is translated as CASSIGDSKNQPQHF.

Notes on this clone: Other DNA sequences from this sample encode an identical CDR3 as well. The CDR3 DNA is TGTGCCAGCTCACCCGGACAGGTCGGCACAGATACGCAGTATTTT. Translating gives CASSPGQVGTDTQYF. The V gene is TRBV18, the J gene TRBJ2-3, with 7 bases fitting TRBD1. Losses at the gene ends were 3 bases for V and 1 base for J; bases not matched to a gene: 4. Looked up from germline, CDR1 is KGHSH and CDR2 is LQKENI. This CDR3 region has 15 residues.

This rearrangement joins TRBV5-4 to TRBJ2-5; a possible D gene is TRBD2 (5 bases). The CDR3 has 14 amino acids. Germline-derived CDR1 and CDR2 are SGHNT and YYREEE (reference sequence). Trimming took off 1 base at V and 5 bases at J, with 12 bases between the two ends. This CDR3 is CASSLMGAGETQYF. CDR3 coding DNA: TGTGCCAGCAGCTTGATGGGAGCTGGTGAGACCCAGTACTTC.

This clone occurred once. V gene TRBV15 combines with J gene TRBJ2-7; 11 bases are a match to TRBD1. Germline CDR1 LNHNV, CDR2 YYDKDF (reference sequence). The CDR3 totals 15 residues. With V trimmed by 3 bases and J by 4 bases, 5 bases remained unmatched. In nucleotides, the CDR3 is TGTGCCACCAGCAGGGGGACAGGGGGAGTTTACGAGCAGTACTTC. The encoded protein is CATSRGTGGVYEQYF.

The count of this clone is one. The chain has TRBV4-2 and TRBJ2-1; 11 bases fit TRBD2. The CDR3 is made up of 16 amino acids. The V and J ends lost 0 bases and 9 bases, in that order; junction bases with no gene match: 7. The germline CDR1 and CDR2 sequences are LGHNA and YNFKEQ. In DNA, the CDR3 is TGTGCCAGCAGCCAAGAAACTAGCGGGGGTAGCCGTGAGCAGTTCTTC. Translating it yields CASSQETSGGSREQFF.

This sequence joins TRBV7-2 and TRBJ2-1; 11 nucleotides match TRBD2. V was clipped by 4 bases and J by 2 bases; unmatched bases: 1. The CDR3 is made up of 15 amino acids. Germline CDR1 and CDR2: SGHTA and FQGNSA. The CDR3 nucleotides read TGTGCCAGCAGCTCACTAGCGGGGGCCTACAATGAGCAGTTCTTC. Its translation is CASSSLAGAYNEQFF.

The V and J genes are TRBV7-3 and TRBJ2-1; 8 bases fit TRBD2. V shed 6 bases, J shed 0 bases, and the junction held 4 bases outside the gene matches. CDR1 SGHTA and CDR2 FQGTGA come from the germline V gene. The length of the CDR3 is 15 residues. The CDR3 loop is CASSPSGSSYNEQFF. The CDR3 bases are TGTGCCAGCAGTCCGAGCGGGAGCTCCTACAATGAGCAGTTCTTC.

The chain joins TRBV28 to TRBJ2-7; 9 bases align to TRBD2. V lost 10 bases and J lost 5; bases outside the gene matches: 15. Germline V gene lookup returns CDR1 MDHEN and CDR2 SYDVKM. The CDR3 is 15 amino acids. In DNA, the CDR3 is TGTGCCACAAAAATCGGCGGGAGGGCCATCCACGAGCAGTACTTC. Translation: CATKIGGRAIHEQYF.

About this clone itself: The limits of the CDR3 on the DNA are not certain, so only TCRdb's listed CDR3 is given. The chain employs TRBV21-1 and TRBJ2-7; the table's D call TRBD2 went unverified against the DNA. TRBV21-1 constitutes a pseudogene. The CDR3 comprises 15 residues, both ends counted. The CDR3 region is CASSKVASGSYEQYF.

This clone has just one count. The V gene is TRBV19, the J gene TRBJ2-7, with 9 bases identical to TRBD1. V gave up 6 bases and J gave up 2 bases; unmatched junction bases: 8. CDR1 and CDR2 (germline): LNHDA, SQIVND (reference sequence). The CDR3 spans 15 residues. CDR3 in amino acids: CASRPGTGQPYEQYF. The CDR3 DNA reads as TGTGCCAGTAGGCCCGGGACAGGGCAACCCTACGAGCAGTACTTC. The whole variable domain, remainder taken from reference TRBV19 and TRBJ2-7, is DGGITQSPKYLFRKEGQNVTLSCEQNLNHDAMYWYRQDPGQGLRLIYYSQIVNDFQKGDIAEGYSVSREKKESFPLTVTSAQKNPTAFYLCASRPGTGQPYEQYFGPGTRLTVT.

The chain combines TRBV4-2 with TRBJ2-2; 16 nucleotides agree with TRBD2. Germline CDR1 is LGHNA and CDR2 is YNFKEQ. CDR3 length: 18 amino acids. Trimming took 5 bases from V and 4 from J; bases not matched to a gene: 7. The CDR3 loop reads CASSGPGLAGGGTGELFF. In nucleotides, the CDR3 is TGTGCCAGCAGCGGACCGGGACTAGCGGGAGGGGGCACCGGGGAGCTGTTTTTT.

V is TRBV9 and J is TRBJ2-5; 8 nucleotides match TRBD2. Germline V lookup: CDR1 SGDLS, CDR2 YYNGEE. This CDR3 comprises 16 residues. Trimming removed 0 bases from V and 4 bases from J; junction bases left unmatched: 8. CDR3 in DNA: TGTGCCAGCAGCGTAGGACCGGGAGGGGAGGGAGAGACCCAGTACTTC. This codes for CASSVGPGGEGETQYF. Full variable domain (missing parts from reference TRBV9 and TRBJ2-5): DSGVTQTPKHLITATGQRVTLRCSPRSGDLSVYWYQQSLDQGLQFLIQYYNGEERAKGNILERFSAQQFPDLHSELNLSSLELGDSALYFCASSVGPGGEGETQYFGPGTRLLVL.

This clone was detected only a few times. The V gene is TRBV6-5, the J gene TRBJ1-1; 7 bases fit TRBD1. Germline V gene data show CDR1 as MNHEY and CDR2 as SVGAGI. The CDR3 runs to 14 residues. J was trimmed by 11 bases and V by 0 bases; bases with no gene match: 9. CDR3 amino acids: CASSYSLQGLRAFF. The CDR3 DNA reads TGTGCCAGCAGTTACTCATTACAGGGGTTGAGGGCTTTCTTT.

The chain recombines TRBV10-3 with TRBJ1-3; no clear D gene. Germline CDR1 ENHRY, CDR2 SYGVKD. The CDR3 is made up of 16 amino acids. V shed 2 bases and J shed 0 bases, with 11 bases lying between them. The CDR3: CAISEVFPSSGNTIYF. The CDR3 DNA follows: TGTGCCATCAGTGAGGTATTCCCGAGCTCTGGAAACACCATATATTTT.

The rearrangement uses TRBV10-3 and TRBJ2-2, with 7 bases identical to TRBD2. The J segment lost 3 bases and the V segment lost 2 bases, leaving 9 bases of the junction unmatched. The CDR3 is 17 residues long. Germline lookup yields CDR1 ENHRY and CDR2 SYGVKD. This CDR3 reads CAISESGVAEYTGELFF. In DNA form, the CDR3 reads TGTGCCATCAGTGAGAGCGGGGTAGCGGAGTACACCGGGGAGCTGTTTTTT.

This chain joins TRBV7-6 and TRBJ2-1; 13 positions match TRBD2. Germline V gene lookup returns CDR1 SGHVS and CDR2 FNYEAQ. The CDR3 extends over 14 amino acids. V shed 1 base and J 13 bases; nucleotides not matched to a gene: 4. The CDR3 loop is CASSLVEGLAGQFF. Written as DNA, the CDR3 is TGTGCCAGCAGCTTAGTGGAGGGACTAGCGGGACAGTTCTTC.

CDR3 DNA sequence: TGTGCCAGTAGTACAGGACAGGGAGATTATGGCTACACCTTC. Encoded protein: CASSTGQGDYGYTF. The chain recombines TRBV19 with TRBJ1-2; 8 bases match TRBD1. The length of the CDR3 is 14 residues. Looked up from germline, CDR1 is LNHDA and CDR2 is SQIVND (reference sequence). After removal of 4 bases from V and 5 bases from J, the junction contained 6 bases not matched to a gene.

This clone was seen only once. For the CDR3, the DNA is TGTGCCAGCAGCTCACAGGGTCGAAACACCATATATTTT. As protein: CASSSQGRNTIYF. V gene TRBV9 combines with J gene TRBJ1-3; a possible D gene is TRBD1 (6 bases). Germline lookup yields CDR1 SGDLS and CDR2 YYNGEE. Trimming pared 4 bases from V and 5 bases from J, leaving 10 bases between. The CDR3 runs to 13 residues.

The rearrangement links TRBV5-1 to TRBJ2-2; perhaps TRBD1 as D (6 bases). V was pared by 5 bases and J by 0 bases, with 20 bases between. The CDR3 runs 18 residues. Germline V gene sequence: CDR1 SGHRS, CDR2 YFSETQ. CDR3 bases: TGCGCCAGCAGGGGCTTACAGGGAGACCTCGCGAACACCGGGGAGCTGTTTTTT. Its translation is CASRGLQGDLANTGELFF.

As regards this clone: Additional DNA sequences in this sample encode the identical CDR3. The genes are TRBV7-6 and TRBJ1-5, with D hard to call. This CDR3 contains 13 residues. Trimming took 3 bases from V and 2 from J, leaving 5 bases between them. Looked up from germline, CDR1 is SGHVS and CDR2 is FNYEAQ. Here the CDR3 reads CASSLTGNQPQHF. CDR3 in DNA: TGTGCCAGCAGCTTGACTGGCAATCAGCCCCAGCATTTT.

Concerning this clone: Other DNA variants within this sample encode the same CDR3. The genes are TRBV5-1 and TRBJ1-5; D ambiguous. There are 13 residues in the CDR3. V was shortened by 0 bases and J by 5 bases, with 6 bases between the two germline ends. Germline V lookup: CDR1 SGHRS, CDR2 YFSETQ. CDR3 sequence: CASSLDRDQPQHF. CDR3 coding DNA: TGCGCCAGCAGCTTGGACCGGGATCAGCCCCAGCATTTT.

The V call is TRBV5-1, the J call TRBJ1-1; 7 nucleotides line up with TRBD1. Losses at the gene ends were 4 bases for V and 4 bases for J; bases not matched to a gene: 7. The CDR3 spans 14 residues. Germline V gene data show CDR1 as SGHRS and CDR2 as YFSETQ. The CDR3 coding sequence is TGCGCCAGCAGCATACAGGGGACGGGCACTGAAGCTTTCTTT. As protein: CASSIQGTGTEAFF.

The chain employs TRBV4-1 and TRBJ2-7; TRBD2 matches at 15 bases. Germline CDR1 and CDR2: MGHRA and YSYEKL. With 2 bases clipped from V and 0 bases from J, the junction kept 5 bases outside the gene matches. The CDR3 totals 18 residues. The CDR3 here is CASSQSGLAGGSSYEQYF. The CDR3 region has the DNA TGCGCCAGCAGCCAATCGGGACTAGCGGGAGGTAGCTCCTACGAGCAGTACTTC.